Below, 5 T cell receptor beta chains from the same sample are listed, as sequenced in a study of breast tumors, draining lymph nodes, adjacent tissues. TCRdb independently ran MiXCR on the multiplex PCR reads; one entry per CDR3 protein. The sample includes about 15,000 distinct CDR3 sequences, 40% to 60% of them seen just once. What was sequenced was tumor-adjacent breast tissue. The receptor source for this set is a female donor with breast cancer. Some clones in this sample may be carry-over from other donors' samples.

The CDR3 reads CASSQGLAGGTQYF. The CDR3 DNA reads TGTGCCAGCAGCCAAGGACTAGCGGGCGGTACGCAGTATTTT. This chain connects TRBV7-9 to TRBJ2-3; 11 bases match TRBD2. The CDR3 has 14 residues. CDR1 is SEHNR and CDR2 is FQNEAQ in the germline V gene (reference sequence). V shed 5 bases and J 8 bases; nucleotides not matched to a gene: 6.

This clonotype came up many times. The chain uses TRBV6-7 and TRBJ2-1, with D hard to call. TRBV6-7 is designated an ORF whose function remains uncertain. The length of the CDR3 is 14 residues. The V gene lost 3 bases and the J gene lost 7 bases, with 13 bases spanning the gap. The CDR3 bases are TGTGCCAGCAGTTATTCCCGCACAGAAAATGAGCAGTTCTTC. Its translation is CASSYSRTENEQFF.

This clonotype is labeled medium-sized (0.01 to 0.1%). The chain uses TRBV20-1 and TRBJ2-7; D ambiguous. The V end was cut by 3 bases, the J end by 0 bases, with 3 bases between. CDR1 and CDR2 from the germline V gene are DFQATT and SNEGSKA (reference sequence). CDR3 length equals 11 residues. This CDR3 reads CSASRSYEQYF. For the CDR3, the DNA is TGCAGTGCTAGCCGCTCCTACGAGCAGTACTTC.

V and J are TRBV5-1 and TRBJ2-1; D call uncertain. The CDR3 totals 13 residues. Trimming shortened V by 4 bases and J by 9 bases, and 14 bases separated the two germline ends. Germline CDR1 reads SGHRS; CDR2 reads YFSETQ. In DNA, the CDR3 is TGCGCCAGCAGCGTGGCCGGGTGGAGTGAGCAGTTCTTC. Encoded protein: CASSVAGWSEQFF.

Comment on this clonotype: At one end the junction does not follow the germline gene, possibly because of a read error. V gene TRBV6-1 combines with J gene TRBJ1-4, with TRBD1 identical over 9 bases. The CDR3 runs to 15 residues. Germline CDR1 is MNHNS and CDR2 is SASEGT. CDR3 nucleotides: TGTGCCTGCAGTCAAGCGGGACAGGGTTCTGAAAAACTGTTTTTT. Encoded protein: CACSQAGQGSEKLFF.